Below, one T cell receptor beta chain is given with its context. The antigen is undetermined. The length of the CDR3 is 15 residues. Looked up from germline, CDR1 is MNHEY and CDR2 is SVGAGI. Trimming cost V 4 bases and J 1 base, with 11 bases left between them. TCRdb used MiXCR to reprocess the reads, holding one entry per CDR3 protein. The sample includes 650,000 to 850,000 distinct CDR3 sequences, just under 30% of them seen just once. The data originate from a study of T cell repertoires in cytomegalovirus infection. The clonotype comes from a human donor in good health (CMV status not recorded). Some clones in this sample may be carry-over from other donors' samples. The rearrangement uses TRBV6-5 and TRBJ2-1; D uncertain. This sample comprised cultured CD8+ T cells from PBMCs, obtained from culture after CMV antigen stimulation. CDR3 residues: CASSSGRTSYNEQFF. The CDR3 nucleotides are TGTGCCAGCAGTTCCGGACGTACATCCTACAATGAGCAGTTCTTC.